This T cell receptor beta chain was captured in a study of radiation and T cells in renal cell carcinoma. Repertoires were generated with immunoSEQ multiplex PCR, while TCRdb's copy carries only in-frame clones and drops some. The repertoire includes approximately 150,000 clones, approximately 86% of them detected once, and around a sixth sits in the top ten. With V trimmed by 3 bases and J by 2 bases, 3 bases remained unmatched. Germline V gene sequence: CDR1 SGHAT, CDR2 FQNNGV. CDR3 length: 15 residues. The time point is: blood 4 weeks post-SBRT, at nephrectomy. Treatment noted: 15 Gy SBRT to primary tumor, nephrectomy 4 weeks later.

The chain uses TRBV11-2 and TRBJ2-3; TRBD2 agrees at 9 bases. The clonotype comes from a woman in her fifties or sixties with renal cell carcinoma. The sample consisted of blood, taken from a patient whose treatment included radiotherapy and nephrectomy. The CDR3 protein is CASSFLAGNTDTQYF. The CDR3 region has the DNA TGTGCCAGCAGCTTTCTAGCGGGAAACACAGATACGCAGTATTTT.